Listed below are T cell receptor beta chains from one sample, sequenced in a study of control samples from healthy donors and cancer patients. Assay: immunoSEQ multiplex PCR; the TCRdb copy retains only in-frame clones and omits some. The data show around 110,000 clones, approximately 93% seen once. The specimen sequenced was blood. These TCRs come from a man between 25 and 39 years old in good health. The conserved cysteine and the conserved F or W are not part of the CDR3 here.

V gene	J gene	CDR3 length	CDR3 protein
TRBV5-1	TRBJ1-2	10	ASSLGGEGYT
TRBV5-1	TRBJ2-3	13	ASSLAGGPKNTQY
TRBV6-5	TRBJ1-3	13	ASSYSPGPGNTIY
TRBV5-4	TRBJ1-1	12	ASSSRTGNTEAF
TRBV11-2	TRBJ2-3	14	ASSFFGREGTDTQY
TRBV28	TRBJ1-5	13	ASRRSDRGNQPQH
TRBV7-3	TRBJ2-3	12	ASSPGAQGVTQY
TRBV5-1	TRBJ2-3	17	ASSLAPGTGAASTDTQY
TRBV2	TRBJ2-1	13	ASRYTGLSYNEQF
TRBV27	TRBJ1-1	10	ASRKRTTEAF
TRBV27	TRBJ1-2	12	ASSPPGQGYGYT
TRBV6-1	TRBJ1-2	11	ASSETVVYGYT
TRBV27	TRBJ1-4	13	ASSFVGTANEKLF
TRBV5-1	TRBJ1-2	18	ASSWGTTGGASMRYYGYT
TRBV19	TRBJ1-5	12	ASSNRGTNQPQH
TRBV9	TRBJ1-1	12	ASSFRGIGTEAF
TRBV27	TRBJ1-6	10	ASSLLNSPLH
TRBV5-1	TRBJ1-1	10	ASSLGTTEAF
TRBV5-1	TRBJ1-5	15	ASSPGGGLNSNQPQH
TRBV30	TRBJ2-2	10	ACPSNTGELF
TRBV5-1	TRBJ2-3	15	ASSLEGLAGPGDTQY
TRBV6-1	TRBJ1-5	12	ASSEGTASEPQH
TRBV5-1	TRBJ2-5	14	ASSSKGLAGVFSQY
TRBV28	TRBJ1-1	13	ASSLLPAWANEAF
TRBV12-3/TRBV12-4	TRBJ1-2	9	ATDTLSGYT
TRBV10-3	TRBJ1-6	12	AISGTDATSPLH
TRBV12-5	TRBJ1-6	16	ASGLGQGQDGYNSPLH
TRBV7-2	TRBJ1-5	13	ASSLRHREVQPQH
TRBV5-6	TRBJ2-1	13	ASGPRDRLFDEQF
TRBV19	TRBJ2-7	15	ASSMRYSGGPTYEQY
TRBV4-1	TRBJ2-3	11	ASSQGLTDTQY
TRBV21-1	TRBJ2-1	11	ASRGGPNNEQF
TRBV28	TRBJ2-5	14	ASSTGTGALWETQY
TRBV7-8	TRBJ1-1	10	ASSPQGWEAF
TRBV24-1	TRBJ1-2	12	ATSDRTLRWGYT
TRBV29-1	TRBJ2-2	12	SVGTGGISGELF
TRBV29-1	TRBJ2-2	12	SVDGGLGTGELF
TRBV12-5	TRBJ2-3	11	ASGTSRTDTQY
TRBV19	TRBJ1-1	13	ASRPKQGGGTEAF
TRBV6-6	TRBJ1-4	14	ASSYGDRGGGEKLF
TRBV6-6	TRBJ1-4	14	ASSYGGAGANEKLF
TRBV27	TRBJ2-7	13	ASSFQRGLSYEQY
TRBV19	TRBJ1-1	11	ASSRQGDTEAF
TRBV7-2	TRBJ2-1	12	ASYDLGERGRVF
TRBV6-4	TRBJ1-1	12	ASSVSRVNTEAF
TRBV11-2	TRBJ2-1	15	ASSLVASGGIYNEQF
TRBV27	TRBJ1-2	12	ASSSRYRLYGYT
TRBV7-3	TRBJ2-3	13	ASSFGLAWTDTQY
TRBV27	TRBJ2-2	15	ASSLDSQGTNTGELF
TRBV9	TRBJ1-2	13	ASSVETGANYGYT
TRBV15	TRBJ1-2	15	ATSSWTGGARRDGYT
TRBV2	TRBJ1-1	12	ASSAAGGGTEAF
TRBV7-6	TRBJ2-7	14	ASSPLADRGSYEQY
TRBV27	TRBJ2-7	15	ASSFRPGGQVDHEQY